The T cell receptor beta chain under discussion was sequenced for a study of blood T cell repertoires in COVID-19. Some clones are missing from TCRdb's copy, which holds only in-frame ones; the method was immunoSEQ multiplex PCR. The table shows about 99,000 clones, with about 86% occurring only once. Enrolled during active infection, Seattle patients were then followed longitudinally. V gave up 3 bases and J gave up 7 bases; unmatched junction bases: 3. Per germline, CDR1 LGHDT and CDR2 YNNKEL (reference sequence). This CDR3 comprises 14 residues. This TCR was sampled from a man aged 50 or older with COVID-19, enrolled during active disease. The V call is TRBV3-1 (or the pseudogene TRBV3-2), the J call TRBJ2-1, with 10 bases identical to TRBD2. Sequences were obtained from peripheral blood. CDR3 bases: TGTGCCAGCAGCCAGCTAGCGGGGGAGAATGAGCAGTTCTTC. Protein product: CASSQLAGENEQFF.